Listed here are 15 T cell receptor beta chains from one sample, sequenced in a study of OX40 agonist ivuxolimab in advanced cancers. The data were produced by immunoSEQ multiplex PCR, yet TCRdb's version contains in-frame clones alone and is incomplete. This sample has 100,000 or so clones, with about 80% found just once. The sample consisted of CD4+ or CD8+ T cells sorted from blood, taken in a trial of the OX40 agonist ivuxolimab. Receptors were obtained from an adult with an advanced solid tumor such as melanoma, head and neck, liver or kidney cancer.

V gene TRBV6-5 combines with J gene TRBJ2-1; maybe TRBD2 (6 bases). V gave up 0 bases and J gave up 6 bases, with 9 bases separating them. The CDR3 is 14 amino acids. The germline V gene encodes CDR1 MNHEY and CDR2 SVGAGI. CDR3 DNA sequence: TGTGCCAGCAGTTACTCGAAGGGAGGCAATGAGCAGTTCTTC. It encodes CASSYSKGGNEQFF.

The rearrangement uses TRBV6-5 and TRBJ1-2; TRBD1 agrees at 9 bases. The CDR3 consists of 14 residues. Germline V gene lookup returns CDR1 MNHEY and CDR2 SVGAGI. With V trimmed by 0 bases and J by 6 bases, 2 bases remained unmatched. Here the CDR3 reads CASSYSTGGNGYTF. CDR3 DNA sequence: TGTGCCAGCAGTTACTCTACAGGGGGCAATGGCTACACCTTC.

The chain is built from TRBV9 and TRBJ2-7; D might be TRBD1 or TRBD2, each matching 5 bases. From germline, CDR1 is SGDLS and CDR2 YYNGEE. This CDR3 region has 16 residues. Trimming removed 0 bases at V and 3 bases at J, with 16 bases between. CDR3 nucleotides: TGTGCCAGCAGCGTAGAAGGGACCACTGTCCTCTACGAGCAGTACTTC. This translates into CASSVEGTTVLYEQYF.

The chain is built from TRBV5-6 and TRBJ1-4; 8 nucleotides line up with TRBD1. The CDR3 is made up of 17 amino acids. Germline V lookup: CDR1 SGHDT, CDR2 YYEEEE. V lost 2 bases and J lost 4; bases outside the gene matches: 10. The CDR3 sequence is CASSFRQGAGYNEKLFF. The CDR3, as DNA: TGTGCCAGCAGCTTTAGGCAGGGGGCCGGGTATAATGAAAAACTGTTTTTT.

The chain combines TRBV5-1 with TRBJ2-7, with a tentative D call TRBD1 (5 bases). The CDR3 has 17 amino acids. Trimming stripped 3 bases from V and 3 bases from J, with 22 bases between. The germline V gene has CDR1 SGHRS and CDR2 YFSETQ. In DNA form, the CDR3 reads TGCGCCAGCAGCTCTCGCATTAGGGGCCTTGGGGACTACGAGCAGTACTTC. It yields the protein CASSSRIRGLGDYEQYF.

The rearrangement uses TRBV5-6 and TRBJ1-2, with TRBD1 matching 9 bases. The V and J ends lost 4 bases and 7 bases, in that order; junction bases with no gene match: 8. CDR1 and CDR2 (germline): SGHDT, YYEEEE. This CDR3 is 14 amino acids long. The DNA for the CDR3 is TGTGCCAGCAGCGCCCCCGGGACAGGGTTTGGCTACACCTTC. Amino acid sequence: CASSAPGTGFGYTF.

This clone has only a few counts. V usage is TRBV7-8 and J usage is TRBJ2-7; possibly TRBD2 for D (6 bases). Germline CDR1 and CDR2: SGHVS and FQNEAQ. V gave up 5 bases and J gave up 2 bases, with 13 bases separating them. This CDR3 contains 14 residues. This CDR3 reads CASSGRRGAYEQYF. The CDR3 DNA reads as TGTGCCAGCAGCGGCCGGCGGGGCGCCTACGAGCAGTACTTC.

The chain combines TRBV6-6 with TRBJ1-4, with 7 bases aligning to TRBD1. With 7 bases clipped from V and 7 bases from J, the junction kept 12 bases outside the gene matches. There are 15 residues in the CDR3. Germline V gene data show CDR1 as MNHNY and CDR2 as SVGAGI (reference sequence). The CDR3 DNA reads as TGTGCCAGCACCGGAAAGGGGGCGCGGGGTGAAAAACTGTTTTTT. Protein: CASTGKGARGEKLFF.

The V call is TRBV27, the J call TRBJ1-2, with TRBD1 identical over 8 bases. Unmatched junction bases numbered 2, after V lost 2 bases and J lost 6 bases. The CDR3 runs 13 residues. CDR1 is MNHEY and CDR2 is SMNVEV in the germline V gene (reference sequence). The chain's CDR3 is CASSLRQGHGYTF. CDR3 DNA: TGTGCCAGCAGTTTACGACAGGGGCATGGCTACACCTTC.

The chain links TRBV19 to TRBJ1-2; D call uncertain. V dropped 0 bases and J dropped 5 bases, with 7 bases sitting between them. Per germline, CDR1 LNHDA and CDR2 SQIVND (reference sequence). The CDR3 is 13 residues long. The CDR3 region is CASSIEMGYGYTF. The CDR3 region has the DNA TGTGCCAGTAGTATAGAAATGGGATATGGCTACACCTTC.

J is TRBJ1-2 and V is TRBV7-2; no reliable D call. Germline loops: CDR1 SGHTA, CDR2 FQGNSA. V was cut by 1 base and J by 0 bases, with 6 bases left in between. The CDR3 contains 14 residues. The CDR3 is CASSLGEANYGYTF. The CDR3 coding sequence is TGTGCCAGCAGCTTAGGGGAAGCTAACTATGGCTACACCTTC.

This chain connects TRBV6-5 to TRBJ1-5; unclear D gene. The CDR3 is 14 residues long. Between the trimmed V and J ends, which lost 6 bases and 4 bases, there was a span of 13 bases. Per germline, CDR1 MNHEY and CDR2 SVGAGI. CDR3 amino acids: CASSGNVGNQPQHF. Here the CDR3 DNA reads TGTGCCAGCAGCGGAAACGTGGGTAATCAGCCCCAGCATTTT.

The chain employs TRBV6-4 and TRBJ2-3, with 8 positions matching TRBD2. This CDR3 contains 15 residues. Germline V gene sequence: CDR1 MRHNA, CDR2 SNTAGT. With V trimmed by 3 bases and J by 1 base, 3 bases remained unmatched. In DNA form, the CDR3 reads TGTGCCAGCAGTGATCGAGCGGGAGGCACAGATACGCAGTATTTT. Amino acids: CASSDRAGGTDTQYF.

The genes are TRBV27 and TRBJ2-5; 12 nucleotides align to TRBD1. The J call may be incorrect, as the DNA end agrees better with TRBJ2-7. This CDR3 has 16 residues. Germline assignment: CDR1 MNHEY and CDR2 SMNVEV (reference sequence). In nucleotides, the CDR3 is TGTGCCAGCAGTGCGGGACAGGGGGCATCTTTTTACGAGCAGTACTTC. Translation gives CASSAGQGASFYEQYF.

The J gene is TRBJ2-2, the V gene TRBV7-9; no clear D gene. The CDR3 sequence is 14 residues long. V dropped 7 bases and J dropped 0 bases, with 9 bases sitting between them. The germline V gene has CDR1 SEHNR and CDR2 FQNEAQ (reference sequence). The CDR3 loop reads CASTSQANTGELFF. The CDR3 DNA follows: TGTGCCAGCACCTCCCAGGCGAACACCGGGGAGCTGTTTTTT.